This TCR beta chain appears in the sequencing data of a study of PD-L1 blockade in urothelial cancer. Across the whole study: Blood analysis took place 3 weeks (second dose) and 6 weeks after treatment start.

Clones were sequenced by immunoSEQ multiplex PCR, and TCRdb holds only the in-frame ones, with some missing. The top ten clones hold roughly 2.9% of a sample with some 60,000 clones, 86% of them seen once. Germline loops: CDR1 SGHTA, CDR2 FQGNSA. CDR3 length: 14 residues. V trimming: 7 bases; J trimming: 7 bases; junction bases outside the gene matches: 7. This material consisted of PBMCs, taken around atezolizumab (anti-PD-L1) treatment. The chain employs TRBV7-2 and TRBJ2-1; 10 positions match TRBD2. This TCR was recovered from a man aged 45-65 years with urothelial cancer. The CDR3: CASTGSGRRNEQFF. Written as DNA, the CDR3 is TGTGCCAGCACGGGTAGCGGGAGGCGAAATGAGCAGTTCTTC.